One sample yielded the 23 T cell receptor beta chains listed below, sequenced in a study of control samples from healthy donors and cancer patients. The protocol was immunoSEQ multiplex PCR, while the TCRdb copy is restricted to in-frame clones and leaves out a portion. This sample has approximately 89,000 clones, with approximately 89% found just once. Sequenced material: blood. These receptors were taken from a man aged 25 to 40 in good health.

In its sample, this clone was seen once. The CDR3 protein is CASSDDSSGNTIYF. CDR3 nucleotide sequence: TGTGCCAGCAGCGATGACAGCTCTGGAAACACCATATATTTT. V is TRBV9 and J is TRBJ1-3; TRBD1 is a possible D gene (5 bases). The CDR3 covers 14 residues. Trimming removed 3 bases at V and 0 bases at J, with 7 bases between. CDR1 is SGDLS and CDR2 is YYNGEE in the germline V gene.

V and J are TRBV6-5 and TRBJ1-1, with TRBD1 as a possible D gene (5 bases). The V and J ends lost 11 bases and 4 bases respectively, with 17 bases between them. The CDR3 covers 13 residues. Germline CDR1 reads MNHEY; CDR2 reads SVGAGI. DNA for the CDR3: TGTGCCGCCGCCCAGGGTTCCGTCACTGAAGCTTTCTTT. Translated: CAAAQGSVTEAFF.

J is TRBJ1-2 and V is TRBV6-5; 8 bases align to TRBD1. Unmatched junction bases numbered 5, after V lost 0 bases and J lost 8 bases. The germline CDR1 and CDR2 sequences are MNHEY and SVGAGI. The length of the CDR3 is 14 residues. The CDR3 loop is CASSYSRQGKGYTF. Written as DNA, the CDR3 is TGTGCCAGCAGTTACTCCCGACAGGGGAAGGGCTACACCTTC.

CDR3 DNA sequence: TGTGCCTGGAGTGGCTTGGGACAGGGGCCCTTTGAAGCTTTCTTT. Encoded protein: CAWSGLGQGPFEAFF. The chain has TRBV30 and TRBJ1-1, with TRBD1 matching over 10 bases. The V segment lost 1 base and the J segment 7 bases; nucleotides outside the gene matches: 9. From germline, CDR1 is GTSNPN and CDR2 SVGIG (reference sequence). CDR3 length: 15 amino acids.

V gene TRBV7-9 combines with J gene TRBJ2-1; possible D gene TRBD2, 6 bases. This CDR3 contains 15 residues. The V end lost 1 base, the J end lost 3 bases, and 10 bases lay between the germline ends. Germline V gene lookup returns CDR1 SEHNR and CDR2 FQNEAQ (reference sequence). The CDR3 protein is CASSLGLVGYNEQFF. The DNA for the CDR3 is TGTGCCAGCAGCTTAGGACTAGTGGGCTACAATGAGCAGTTCTTC.

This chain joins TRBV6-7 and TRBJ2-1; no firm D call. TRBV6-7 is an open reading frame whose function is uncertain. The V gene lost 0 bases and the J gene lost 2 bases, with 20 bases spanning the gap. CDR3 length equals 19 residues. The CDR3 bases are TGTGCCAGCAGTTACTCGAATACCCATCTAGGTAGCCCCTACAATGAGCAGTTCTTC. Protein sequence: CASSYSNTHLGSPYNEQFF.

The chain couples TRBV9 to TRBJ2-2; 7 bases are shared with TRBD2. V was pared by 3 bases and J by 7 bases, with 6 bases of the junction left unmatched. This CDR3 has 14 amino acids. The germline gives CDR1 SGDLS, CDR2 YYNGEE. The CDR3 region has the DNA TGTGCCAGCAGCGAGACGGGGGGTAGCGGGGAGCTGTTTTTT. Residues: CASSETGGSGELFF.

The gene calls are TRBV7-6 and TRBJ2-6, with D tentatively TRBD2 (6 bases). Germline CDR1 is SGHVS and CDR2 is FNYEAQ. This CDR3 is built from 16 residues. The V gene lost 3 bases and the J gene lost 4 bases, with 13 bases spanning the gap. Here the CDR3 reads CASSFLTGLGANVLTF. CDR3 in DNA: TGTGCCAGCAGCTTCCTGACTGGACTAGGGGCCAACGTCCTGACTTTC.

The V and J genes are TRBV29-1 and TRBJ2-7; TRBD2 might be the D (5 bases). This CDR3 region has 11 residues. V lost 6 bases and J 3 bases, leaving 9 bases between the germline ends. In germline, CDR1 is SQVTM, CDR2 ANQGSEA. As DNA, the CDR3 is TGCAGCGTATCCCGGGACTACGAGCAGTACTTC. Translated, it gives CSVSRDYEQYF.

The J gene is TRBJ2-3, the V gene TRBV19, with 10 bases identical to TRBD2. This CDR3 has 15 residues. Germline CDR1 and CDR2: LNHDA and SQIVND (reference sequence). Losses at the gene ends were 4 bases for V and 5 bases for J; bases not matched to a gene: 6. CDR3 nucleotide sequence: TGTGCCAGTAGTAACACTTGGACTAGCGGAGATACGCAGTATTTT. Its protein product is CASSNTWTSGDTQYF. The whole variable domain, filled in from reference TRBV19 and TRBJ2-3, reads DGGITQSPKYLFRKEGQNVTLSCEQNLNHDAMYWYRQDPGQGLRLIYYSQIVNDFQKGDIAEGYSVSREKKESFPLTVTSAQKNPTAFYLCASSNTWTSGDTQYFGPGTRLTVL.

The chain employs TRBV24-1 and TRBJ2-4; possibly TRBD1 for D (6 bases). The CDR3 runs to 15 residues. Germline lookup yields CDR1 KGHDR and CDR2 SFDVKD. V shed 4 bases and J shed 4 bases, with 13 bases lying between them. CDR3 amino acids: CATSEGGPGKNIQYF. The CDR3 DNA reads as TGTGCCACCAGTGAAGGGGGTCCGGGGAAAAACATTCAGTACTTC.

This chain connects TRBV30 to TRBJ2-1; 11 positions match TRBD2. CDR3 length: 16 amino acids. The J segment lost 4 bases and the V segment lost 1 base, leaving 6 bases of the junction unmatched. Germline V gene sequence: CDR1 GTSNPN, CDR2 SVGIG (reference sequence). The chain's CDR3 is CAWSGLAGGEYNEQFF. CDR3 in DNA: TGTGCCTGGAGTGGATTAGCGGGGGGGGAGTACAATGAGCAGTTCTTC.

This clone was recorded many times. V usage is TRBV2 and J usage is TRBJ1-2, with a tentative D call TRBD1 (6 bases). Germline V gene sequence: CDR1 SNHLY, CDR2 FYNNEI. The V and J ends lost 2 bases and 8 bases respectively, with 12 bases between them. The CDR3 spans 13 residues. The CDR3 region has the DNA TGTGCCAGCAGTGAACGGGGGGCGGAAGGCTACACCTTC. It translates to CASSERGAEGYTF.

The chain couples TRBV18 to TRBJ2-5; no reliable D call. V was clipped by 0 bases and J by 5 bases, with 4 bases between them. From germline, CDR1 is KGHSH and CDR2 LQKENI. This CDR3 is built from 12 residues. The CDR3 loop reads CASSPPSETQYF. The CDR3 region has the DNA TGTGCCAGCTCACCACCTAGTGAGACCCAGTACTTC.

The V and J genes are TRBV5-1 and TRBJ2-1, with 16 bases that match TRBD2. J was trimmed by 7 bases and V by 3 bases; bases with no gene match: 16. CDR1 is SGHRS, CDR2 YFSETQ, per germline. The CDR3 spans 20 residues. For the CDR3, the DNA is TGCGCCAGCAGCTACGGGACTAGCGGGGGGGCTTACACGGCTAGGAATGAGCAGTTCTTC. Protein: CASSYGTSGGAYTARNEQFF.

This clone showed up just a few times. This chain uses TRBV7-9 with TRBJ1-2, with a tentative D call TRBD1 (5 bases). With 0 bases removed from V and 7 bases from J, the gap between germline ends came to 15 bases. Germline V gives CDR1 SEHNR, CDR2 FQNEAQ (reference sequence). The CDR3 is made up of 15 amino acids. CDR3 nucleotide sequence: TGTGCCAGCAGCTTAGCGGGTCAGGGTGACGGTGGCTACACCTTC. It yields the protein CASSLAGQGDGGYTF.

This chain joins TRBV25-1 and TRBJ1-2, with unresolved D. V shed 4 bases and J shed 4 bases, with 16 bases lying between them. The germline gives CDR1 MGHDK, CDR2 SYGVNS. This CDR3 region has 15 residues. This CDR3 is CASSARSFGIYGYTF. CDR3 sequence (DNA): TGTGCCAGCAGTGCCCGCTCTTTTGGGATCTATGGCTACACCTTC.

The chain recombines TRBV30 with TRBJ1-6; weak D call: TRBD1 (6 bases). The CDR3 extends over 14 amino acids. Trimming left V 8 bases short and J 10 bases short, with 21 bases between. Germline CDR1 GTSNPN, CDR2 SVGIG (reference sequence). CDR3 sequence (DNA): TGTGCCGGGGGGCCCCCCAGGGCTGGATCACCCCTCCACTTT. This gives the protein CAGGPPRAGSPLHF.

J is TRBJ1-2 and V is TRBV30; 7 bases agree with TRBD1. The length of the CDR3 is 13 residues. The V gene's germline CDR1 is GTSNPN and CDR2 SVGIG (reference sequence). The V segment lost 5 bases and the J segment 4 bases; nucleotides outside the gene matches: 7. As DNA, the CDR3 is TGTGCCTGGGGACCTGGGACAGCCTATGGCTACACCTTC. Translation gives CAWGPGTAYGYTF.

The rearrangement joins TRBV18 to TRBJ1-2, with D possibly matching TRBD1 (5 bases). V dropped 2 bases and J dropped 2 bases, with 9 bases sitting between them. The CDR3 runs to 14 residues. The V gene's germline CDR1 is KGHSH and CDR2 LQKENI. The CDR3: CASSPSEGNYGYTF. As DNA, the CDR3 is TGTGCCAGCTCACCATCAGAGGGGAACTATGGCTACACCTTC.

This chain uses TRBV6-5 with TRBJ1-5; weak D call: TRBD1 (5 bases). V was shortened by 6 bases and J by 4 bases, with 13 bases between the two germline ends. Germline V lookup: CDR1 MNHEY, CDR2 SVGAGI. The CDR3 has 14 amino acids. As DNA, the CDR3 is TGTGCCAGCAGCTCGGGACGAATTAATCAGCCCCAGCATTTT. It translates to CASSSGRINQPQHF.

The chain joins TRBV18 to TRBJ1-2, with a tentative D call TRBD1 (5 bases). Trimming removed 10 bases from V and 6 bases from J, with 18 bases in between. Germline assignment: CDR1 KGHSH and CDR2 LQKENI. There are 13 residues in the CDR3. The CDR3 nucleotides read TGTGCCACCGCGCCCGGGGGAGAAGATGGCTACACCTTC. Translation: CATAPGGEDGYTF.

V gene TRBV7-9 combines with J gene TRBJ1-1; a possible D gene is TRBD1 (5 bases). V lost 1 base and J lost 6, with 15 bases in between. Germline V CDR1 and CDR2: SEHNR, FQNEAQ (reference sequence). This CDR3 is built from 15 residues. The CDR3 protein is CASSLEEGSLSEAFF. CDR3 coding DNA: TGTGCCAGCAGCTTAGAGGAGGGGTCCTTATCTGAAGCTTTCTTT.